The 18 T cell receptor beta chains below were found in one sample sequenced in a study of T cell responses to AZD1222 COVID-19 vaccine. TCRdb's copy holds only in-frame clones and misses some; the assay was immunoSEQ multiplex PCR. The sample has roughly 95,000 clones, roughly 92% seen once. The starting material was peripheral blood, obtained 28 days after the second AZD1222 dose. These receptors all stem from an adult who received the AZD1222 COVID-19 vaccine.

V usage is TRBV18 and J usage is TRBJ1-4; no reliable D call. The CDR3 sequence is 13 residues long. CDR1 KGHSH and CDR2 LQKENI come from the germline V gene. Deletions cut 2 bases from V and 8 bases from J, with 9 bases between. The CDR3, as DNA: TGTGCCAGCTCACCAGGGGAGCGAGAAAAACTGTTTTTT. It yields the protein CASSPGEREKLFF.

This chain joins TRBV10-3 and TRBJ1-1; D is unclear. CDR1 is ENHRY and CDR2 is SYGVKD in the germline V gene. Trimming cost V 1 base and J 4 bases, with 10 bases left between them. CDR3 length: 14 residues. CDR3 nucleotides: TGTGCCATCAGTGAGTTTGAGGGAGGCACTGAAGCTTTCTTT. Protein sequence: CAISEFEGGTEAFF.

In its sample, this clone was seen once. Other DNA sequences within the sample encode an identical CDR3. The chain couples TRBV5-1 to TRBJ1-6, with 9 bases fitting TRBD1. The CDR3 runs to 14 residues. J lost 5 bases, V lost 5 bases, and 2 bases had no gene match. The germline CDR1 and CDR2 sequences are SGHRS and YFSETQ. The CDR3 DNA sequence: TGCGCCAGCAGTAGGACAGGGGATAATTCACCCCTCCACTTT. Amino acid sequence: CASSRTGDNSPLHF.

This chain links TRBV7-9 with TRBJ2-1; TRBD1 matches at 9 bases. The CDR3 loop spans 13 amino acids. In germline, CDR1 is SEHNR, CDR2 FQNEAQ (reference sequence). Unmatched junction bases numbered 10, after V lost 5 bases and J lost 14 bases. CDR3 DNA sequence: TGTGCCAGCAGCGTAAACTCGGGACAGGGTGAGTTCTTC. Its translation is CASSVNSGQGEFF.

The CDR3 loop reads CASSLGGAPETQYF. CDR3 nucleotide sequence: TGCGCCAGCAGCCTAGGGGGCGCGCCAGAGACCCAGTACTTC. The chain has TRBV5-1 and TRBJ2-5; 7 bases line up with TRBD1. Germline trimming cut 4 bases from V and 4 bases from J; bases unmatched to any gene: 7. The CDR3 spans 14 residues. CDR1 is SGHRS, CDR2 YFSETQ, per germline.

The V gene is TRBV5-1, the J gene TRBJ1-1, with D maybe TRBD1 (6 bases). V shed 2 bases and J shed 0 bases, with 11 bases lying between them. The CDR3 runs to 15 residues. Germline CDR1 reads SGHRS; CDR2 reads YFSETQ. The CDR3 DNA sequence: TGCGCCAGCAGCTTAGGGGGAACCTTGAACACTGAAGCTTTCTTT. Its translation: CASSLGGTLNTEAFF.

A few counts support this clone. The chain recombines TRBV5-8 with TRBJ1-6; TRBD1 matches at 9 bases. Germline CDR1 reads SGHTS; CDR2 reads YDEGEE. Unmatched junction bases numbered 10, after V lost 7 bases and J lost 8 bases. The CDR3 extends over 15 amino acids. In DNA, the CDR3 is TGTGCCAGCGGGACAGGGACGTCGGGGGATTCACCCCTCCACTTT. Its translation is CASGTGTSGDSPLHF.

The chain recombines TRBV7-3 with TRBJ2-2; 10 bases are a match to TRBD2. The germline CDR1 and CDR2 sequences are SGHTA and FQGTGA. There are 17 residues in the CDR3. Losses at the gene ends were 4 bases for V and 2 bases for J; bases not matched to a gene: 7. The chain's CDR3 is CASSSSRTSGNTGELFF. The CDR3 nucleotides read TGTGCCAGCAGCTCATCCCGGACTAGCGGAAACACCGGGGAGCTGTTTTTT.

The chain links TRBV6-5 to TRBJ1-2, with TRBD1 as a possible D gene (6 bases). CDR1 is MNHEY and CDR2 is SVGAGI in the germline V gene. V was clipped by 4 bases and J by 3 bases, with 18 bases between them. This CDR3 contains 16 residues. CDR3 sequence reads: CASSSIEGGSDYGYTF. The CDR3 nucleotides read TGTGCCAGCAGTTCTATAGAGGGGGGTAGCGACTATGGCTACACCTTC.

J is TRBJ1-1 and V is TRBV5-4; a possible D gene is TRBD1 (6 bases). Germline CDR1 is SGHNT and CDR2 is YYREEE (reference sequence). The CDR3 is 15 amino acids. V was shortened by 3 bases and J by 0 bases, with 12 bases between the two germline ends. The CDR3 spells CASSSSGGLNTEAFF. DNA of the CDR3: TGTGCCAGCAGCTCTAGCGGGGGGCTGAACACTGAAGCTTTCTTT.

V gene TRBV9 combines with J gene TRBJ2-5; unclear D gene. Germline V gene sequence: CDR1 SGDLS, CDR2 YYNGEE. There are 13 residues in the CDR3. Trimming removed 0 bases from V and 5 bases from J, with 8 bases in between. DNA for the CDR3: TGTGCCAGCAGCGTAGGGGCATCTGAGACCCAGTACTTC. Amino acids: CASSVGASETQYF.

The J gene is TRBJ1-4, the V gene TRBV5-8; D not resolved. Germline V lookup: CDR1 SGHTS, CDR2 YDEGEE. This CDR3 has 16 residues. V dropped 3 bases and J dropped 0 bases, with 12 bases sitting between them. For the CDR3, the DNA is TGTGCCAGCAGCTGGCGGACTGCTGCAACTAATGAAAAACTGTTTTTT. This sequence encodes CASSWRTAATNEKLFF. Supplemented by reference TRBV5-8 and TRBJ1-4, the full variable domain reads EAGVTQSPTHLIKTRGQQATLRCSPISGHTSVYWYQQALGLGLQFLLWYDEGEERNRGNFPPRFSGRQFPNYSSELNVNALELEDSALYLCASSWRTAATNEKLFFGSGTQLSVL.

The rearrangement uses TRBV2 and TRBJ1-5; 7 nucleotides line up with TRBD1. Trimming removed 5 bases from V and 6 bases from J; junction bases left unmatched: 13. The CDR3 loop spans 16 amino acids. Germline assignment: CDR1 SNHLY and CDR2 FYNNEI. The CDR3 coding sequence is TGTGCCAGCAGTCCAAGAACAGGGGTGAGAAGTCAGCCCCAGCATTTT. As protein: CASSPRTGVRSQPQHF.

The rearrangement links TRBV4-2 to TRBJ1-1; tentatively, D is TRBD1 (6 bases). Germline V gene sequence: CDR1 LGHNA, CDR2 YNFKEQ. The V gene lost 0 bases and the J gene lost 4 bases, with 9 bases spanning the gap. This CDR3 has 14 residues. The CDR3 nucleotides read TGTGCCAGCAGCCAAGAGGTAGGGGGCACTGAAGCTTTCTTT. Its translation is CASSQEVGGTEAFF.

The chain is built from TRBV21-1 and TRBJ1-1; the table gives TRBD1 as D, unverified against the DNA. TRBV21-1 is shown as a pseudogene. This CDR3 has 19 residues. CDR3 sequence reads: CASSKIKRGQGVMNTEAFF. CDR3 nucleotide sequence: TGTGCCAGCAGCAAGATTAAAAGGGGACAGGGTGTGATGAACACTGAAGCTTTCTTT.

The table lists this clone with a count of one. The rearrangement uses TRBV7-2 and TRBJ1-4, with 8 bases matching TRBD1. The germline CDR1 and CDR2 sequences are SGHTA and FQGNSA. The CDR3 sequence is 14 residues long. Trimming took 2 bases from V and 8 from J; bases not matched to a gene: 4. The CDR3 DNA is TGTGCCAGCAGCTTACAGGGGGCGACGGAAAAACTGTTTTTT. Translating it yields CASSLQGATEKLFF.

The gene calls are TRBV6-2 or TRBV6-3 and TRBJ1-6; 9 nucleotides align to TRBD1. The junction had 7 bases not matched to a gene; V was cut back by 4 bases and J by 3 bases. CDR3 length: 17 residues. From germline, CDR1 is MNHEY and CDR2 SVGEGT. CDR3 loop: CASSSLTGGDYNSPLHF. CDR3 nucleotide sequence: TGTGCCAGCAGTTCCTTGACAGGGGGAGACTATAATTCACCCCTCCACTTT.

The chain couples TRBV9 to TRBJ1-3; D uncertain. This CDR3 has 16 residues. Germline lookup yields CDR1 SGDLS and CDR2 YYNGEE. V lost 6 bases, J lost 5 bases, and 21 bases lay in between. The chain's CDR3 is CASTLRWRFIRNTIYF. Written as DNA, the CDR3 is TGTGCCAGCACCCTTCGATGGCGGTTTATCCGAAACACCATATATTTT. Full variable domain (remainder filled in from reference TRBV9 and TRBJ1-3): DSGVTQTPKHLITATGQRVTLRCSPRSGDLSVYWYQQSLDQGLQFLIQYYNGEERAKGNILERFSAQQFPDLHSELNLSSLELGDSALYFCASTLRWRFIRNTIYFGEGSWLTVV.